This T cell receptor (beta chain) came from a study of Ad26.COV2.S vaccination and SARS-CoV-2 variants (dated by TCRdb to 2020 to 2023). In terms of the full investigation: Donors in the vaccine arm were drawn from COV1001, a multicentre, randomized, double-blind, placebo-controlled phase I-IIa trial testing Ad26.COV2.S in healthy adults. The specificity and breadth of SARS-CoV-2-reactive T cell receptors after Ad26.COV2.S vaccination were assessed by TCRbeta repertoire sequencing. The TCR-sequenced set comprised about 30 samples: about 19 Ad26.COV2.S vaccine recipients, 5 placebo recipients and 8 SARS-CoV-2 convalescent individuals. Trial participants were randomized into five groups of five: low-dose or high-dose Ad26.COV2.S given once or twice, or placebo on both occasions. Blinding of investigators to trial group allocation was maintained during experiments and outcome assessment. Ad26.COV2.S was administered intramuscularly at 5 x 10^10 or 1 x 10^11 viral particles, either as a single shot or as two shots given 56 days apart.

About this clone: Its recognized antigen is unknown. No clone much larger than this one lies a single base away; base qualities are absent.

Reading the label with the study, this specimen's treatment or condition is: about 20 received Ad26.COV2.S at low or high dose, single or two shots; 5 received placebo; per-sample allocation not given. For vaccine and placebo recipients, the sequenced repertoires came from samples collected on day 63 after the first injection. Between 29 July and 7 August 2020, Cohort 1b enrolled approximately 26 adults aged 18-55 years at one site in Boston, USA. Ad26.COV2.S was a replication-incompetent adenovirus type 26 vector expressing a prefusion-stabilized SARS-CoV-2 spike protein from the original Wuhan strain. The full study reports these points: It was noted by the authors that total T cell responses may have been underestimated by the TCR breadth and depth analyses. Vaccine and placebo recipients had similar non-spike TCR breadth, a finding consistent with the vaccine containing only spike. Higher spike-specific TCR breadth was observed in Ad26.COV2.S recipients than in placebo recipients (P = 0.0014). After vaccination, substantial breadth of spike-specific CD8+ and CD4+ T cell responses was reported. Comparing responses between vaccine doses or regimens was not something the study was powered to do.

Reading from cysteine to phenylalanine, the CDR3 counts 14 amino acids. Kept here is only the CDR3 DNA, which spans 42 bases and is read in frame from base 1. V is clipped by 2 bases and J by 6 bases, and the sequence between their germline boundaries is 14 bases long. The germline V gene sets CDR1 to SGHTA and CDR2 to FQGNSA. The immunoSEQ Assay was used to sequence TCRbeta CDR3 regions. After extraction, genomic DNA underwent amplification by bias-controlled multiplex PCR, followed by high-throughput sequencing. The authors processed their data as follows. To quantify the absolute abundance of every unique TCRbeta CDR3 region, sequences were collapsed and filtered. T cell fraction was estimated by normalizing TCRbeta template counts to usable DNA, which was measured by amplifying reference genes present in all nucleated cells. Repertoire TCRs were annotated as SARS-CoV-2-specific by exact matching of V gene, CDR3 amino acid sequence and J gene to a known reactive TCR set. MIRA supplied the reference SARS-CoV-2 TCR set, which was filtered for enrichment in COVID-19-positive ImmuneCODE repertoires so that public or cross-reactive TCRs were removed. Using the MIRA antigens, annotated TCRs were further analysed by specific ORF or by position within an ORF. Breadth was defined as annotated unique rearrangements over total unique productive rearrangements; depth was the summed frequency of those rearrangements. TCR breadth was compared between groups using two-sided Wilcoxon rank-sum tests. TCRdb's version of the immuneACCESS table is confined to in-frame rearrangements and falls short of the full clone set. An unresolved V gene accounts for under half of the shortfall where checked; the remainder is of unknown origin. V, J and clone size were drawn from that table, and D and trimming were deduced from the DNA. For this sample the table gives around 340,000 clones, of which about 87% were detected only once. Of the sample, roughly 6% falls within the top ten clones.

Sample: peripheral blood, taken in a trial of Ad26.COV2.S vaccine versus placebo. The clonotype comes from a person aged 18-65 years who received the Ad26.COV2.S COVID-19 vaccine or a placebo. Rearrangement joined TRBV7-2 to TRBJ2-7; the best D guess is TRBD1, with 5 bases matching. In nucleotide form, the sequence is TGTGCCAGCAGCTTATCTGGGGCGAGGTTCGAGCAGTACTTC. It is translated as CASSLSGARFEQYF.